This T cell receptor beta chain originates from a study of T cell repertoires in cytomegalovirus infection. Study-level background: HLA-B-restricted CMV epitopes that are well studied, plus recently identified HLA-C-restricted ones, were used by the study. In public TCR beta signatures, there were indications of both CMV infection and matching HLA type. Study results and caveats: Cumulated frequencies of public TCR beta families served to identify carriers of CMV plus the relevant HLA. HLA-C-restricted, CMV-specific TCR beta clonotypes were dominant ex vivo.

Germline CDR1 is MNHEY and CDR2 is SVGEGT. This CDR3 has 13 residues. Trimming at V came to 8 bases and at J to 0 bases, leaving 1 base not matched to a gene. TCRdb called the reads again in MiXCR, with one record for every CDR3 protein. The table records 100,000 to 150,000 distinct CDR3 sequences, roughly 32% of them present only once. A word on this clonotype: Its antigen is not identified.

This sample comprised CD8+ T cells from cultured PBMCs, obtained from culture after CMV antigen stimulation. The TCR was taken from a human donor in good health (CMV status not recorded). Some clones in this sample may be carry-over from other donors' samples. V usage is TRBV6-2 or TRBV6-3 and J usage is TRBJ2-3; TRBD2 agrees at 8 bases. This CDR3 is CASERGSTDTQYF. The CDR3 nucleotides read TGTGCCAGCGAGCGGGGGAGCACAGATACGCAGTATTTT.